The 10 T cell receptor beta chains below come from one sample, sequenced in a study of T cell repertoires in cytomegalovirus infection. TCRdb analysed the reads with MiXCR anew, one entry per CDR3 protein. The repertoire holds around 320,000 distinct CDR3 sequences, with 8% to 10% as singletons. The sample taken for sequencing was PBMCs. These receptors originate from a human donor in good health (CMV status not recorded). Some clones in this sample may be carry-over from other donors' samples.

This clonotype has a count of ten or more. V usage is TRBV11-3 and J usage is TRBJ2-3; 12 positions agree with TRBD2. The germline CDR1 and CDR2 sequences are SGHNT and YENEEA. The junction had 9 bases not matched to a gene; V was cut back by 3 bases and J by 5 bases. The CDR3 contains 17 residues. The CDR3 here is CASSFLPPGLAGDTQYF. In DNA form, the CDR3 reads TGTGCCAGCAGCTTCCTCCCTCCGGGACTAGCGGGAGATACGCAGTATTTT.

Many counts were recorded for this clonotype. The chain links TRBV7-9 to TRBJ2-7, with TRBD1 as a possible D gene (5 bases). Trimming took 3 bases from V and 5 from J, leaving 8 bases between them. CDR1 and CDR2 from the germline V gene are SEHNR and FQNEAQ (reference sequence). This CDR3 region has 12 residues. In nucleotides, the CDR3 is TGTGCCAGCAGCTTTAAAGGGGACGAGCAGTACTTC. As protein: CASSFKGDEQYF.

This clonotype was detected many times. This chain links TRBV7-2 with TRBJ2-5; 9 nucleotides match TRBD2. The germline gives CDR1 SGHTA, CDR2 FQGNSA. The CDR3 loop spans 14 amino acids. Unmatched junction bases numbered 7, after V lost 7 bases and J lost 4 bases. The CDR3 loop reads CASTAAGGRETQYF. CDR3 nucleotides: TGTGCCAGCACGGCAGCGGGGGGCCGAGAGACCCAGTACTTC.

The genes are TRBV12-3 or TRBV12-4 and TRBJ2-3; TRBD2 matches at 7 bases. The CDR3 is 15 residues long. Losses at the gene ends were 3 bases for V and 6 bases for J; bases not matched to a gene: 9. In nucleotides, the CDR3 is TGTGCCAGCAGTTTGGGGGGAGGGATTCGGGATACGCAGTATTTT. It encodes CASSLGGGIRDTQYF.

This clonotype was detected only a few times. V is TRBV29-1 and J is TRBJ2-1; either TRBD1 or TRBD2 may supply D (5 bases each). The CDR3 loop spans 12 amino acids. V gave up 6 bases and J gave up 6 bases, with 12 bases separating them. Germline CDR1 SQVTM, CDR2 ANQGSEA. The CDR3 loop is CSVGTAGNEQFF. Written as DNA, the CDR3 is TGCAGCGTGGGGACGGCGGGCAATGAGCAGTTCTTC.

This clonotype was detected ten times or more. This rearrangement joins TRBV7-7 to TRBJ2-2; 8 bases are a match to TRBD2. The V gene end was trimmed by 5 bases and the J gene end by 5 bases; junction bases not matched to a gene: 4. CDR3 length equals 14 residues. The germline CDR1 and CDR2 sequences are SSHAT and FNYEAQ (reference sequence). The CDR3 protein is CASSPGRGTGELFF. The CDR3 nucleotides read TGTGCCAGCAGCCCCGGGAGGGGAACCGGGGAGCTGTTTTTT.

This rearrangement joins TRBV12-3 or TRBV12-4 to TRBJ1-1, with TRBD1 matching over 9 bases. V gave up 6 bases and J gave up 0 bases; unmatched junction bases: 14. This CDR3 region has 18 residues. Here the CDR3 reads CASSAPGQGLLLNTEAFF. CDR3 nucleotide sequence: TGTGCCAGCAGCGCCCCGGGACAGGGTTTATTGTTGAACACTGAAGCTTTCTTT.

This clonotype was seen more than once but under ten times. At one boundary the junction diverges from the germline segment, which might be a read error. The chain carries TRBV19 and TRBJ2-1; 7 bases match TRBD1. In germline, CDR1 is LNHDA, CDR2 SQIVND (reference sequence). The length of the CDR3 is 13 residues. The CDR3 DNA reads as TGTGCCAGTAGTGTAGAACAGGGGAATGAGCAGTTCTTC. Its translation: CASSVEQGNEQFF.

Worth noting for this clonotype: A much larger clone is a single base away; this may be a read error. CDR3 coding DNA: TGTGCCAGCAGCCCCGGGACTGGCGGAAGTCACGAGCAGTTCTTC. Translation gives CASSPGTGGSHEQFF. The chain couples TRBV6-6 to TRBJ2-1; D perhaps matches TRBD2 (6 bases). This CDR3 is built from 15 residues. Germline CDR1 reads MNHNY; CDR2 reads SVGAGI (reference sequence). V dropped 6 bases and J dropped 10 bases, with 22 bases sitting between them.

This clonotype was detected ten times or more. The chain joins TRBV7-3 to TRBJ2-1; 7 bases agree with TRBD2. V was pared by 0 bases and J by 0 bases, with 5 bases of the junction left unmatched. Germline CDR1 SGHTA, CDR2 FQGTGA. The CDR3 is 17 residues long. DNA of the CDR3: TGTGCCAGCAGCTTAACGCCAGCGGGGAGCTCCTACAATGAGCAGTTCTTC. Its translation is CASSLTPAGSSYNEQFF.